This T cell receptor (beta chain) was sequenced in a study of molecular identifiers for immune sequencing clone quantification. This clonotype was counted between two and nine times. As yet, its antigen is unknown. Whole-study findings and limits: Spiked-in Jurkat TCR RNA corresponding to one cell was reported as detectable against 1 million or so naive cells.

Using its own MiXCR run on the PCR reads, TCRdb lists one record per CDR3 protein. The data contain about 100,000 distinct CDR3 sequences, around 33% of them singletons. In germline, CDR1 is SGHRS, CDR2 YFSETQ. This CDR3 region has 16 residues. The V gene end was trimmed by 4 bases and the J gene end by 5 bases; junction bases not matched to a gene: 9. The clonotype originates from a human donor in good health. Some libraries in this study had Jurkat cell RNA spiked in. Source material: naive CD8+ T cells from blood, with Jurkat cell RNA spiked in. Subset described: FACS-sorted CD8+CD4-CCR7+CD45RA+ naive T cells. The chain uses TRBV5-1 and TRBJ2-1, with 10 bases identical to TRBD2. The CDR3 region has the DNA TGCGCCAGCAGCCGTCCAGCGGGAGGGAAGGACAATGAGCAGTTCTTC. Its translation is CASSRPAGGKDNEQFF.